Listed here are 21 T cell receptor beta chains from one sample, sequenced in a study of CD8 T cells in ankylosing spondylitis. Overall study findings and caveats: A TCR beta motif of roughly eight highly homologous variants appeared characteristic of ankylosing spondylitis blood.

TCRdb passed the 5' RACE reads through MiXCR, listing each CDR3 protein once. The repertoire holds 470,000 or so distinct CDR3 sequences, with 20% to 30% as singletons. No antigen has been assigned to these receptors. The sequenced sample consisted of blood, either unsorted or a sorted T cell fraction (not recorded which). The source of these receptors is a male donor with ankylosing spondylitis.

This clonotype was observed a single time. This chain links TRBV15 with TRBJ2-5, with a weak D call TRBD1 (6 bases). Germline V gene sequence: CDR1 LNHNV, CDR2 YYDKDF (reference sequence). CDR3 length: 15 residues. V was shortened by 0 bases and J by 4 bases, with 12 bases between the two germline ends. As DNA, the CDR3 is TGTGCCACCAGCAGAGAAGGGGAAGGGGGAGAGACCCAGTACTTC. This gives the protein CATSREGEGGETQYF.

This clonotype has at least ten counts. The rearrangement joins TRBV7-6 to TRBJ2-7; D gene unclear. Per germline, CDR1 SGHVS and CDR2 FNYEAQ. CDR3 size: 15 residues. The V and J ends lost 1 base and 3 bases respectively, with 13 bases between them. The CDR3 coding sequence is TGTGCCAGCAGCTTAGATCGTGGCGCAGGCTACGAGCAGTACTTC. It codes for CASSLDRGAGYEQYF.

This clonotype showed up just a few times. The chain has TRBV3-1 and TRBJ2-4, with D possibly being TRBD1 or TRBD2 (5 bases each). V was trimmed by 3 bases and J by 3 bases, leaving 6 bases between them. The CDR3 extends over 13 amino acids. Germline loops: CDR1 LGHDT, CDR2 YNNKEL (reference sequence). CDR3 DNA sequence: TGTGCCAGCAGCCAGGGGGTCAAAAACATTCAGTACTTC. Its translation is CASSQGVKNIQYF.

The J gene is TRBJ2-5, the V gene TRBV7-2; D is unclear. The CDR3 has 14 residues. Looked up from germline, CDR1 is SGHTA and CDR2 is FQGNSA. Trimming pared 1 base from V and 7 bases from J, leaving 13 bases between. The CDR3 region is CASSLDGYLTTQYF. CDR3 DNA: TGTGCCAGCAGCTTAGACGGGTATTTGACGACCCAGTACTTC.

The V gene is TRBV5-6, the J gene TRBJ2-5; 8 nucleotides match TRBD1. CDR3 length equals 16 residues. The J segment lost 1 base and the V segment lost 0 bases, leaving 5 bases of the junction unmatched. CDR1 and CDR2 (germline): SGHDT, YYEEEE. This CDR3 reads CASSLDLGTGQETQYF. The CDR3 DNA reads as TGTGCCAGCAGCTTGGATCTCGGGACAGGCCAAGAGACCCAGTACTTC.

This clonotype was counted a few times. V gene TRBV5-1 combines with J gene TRBJ1-1; 9 nucleotides agree with TRBD1. In germline, CDR1 is SGHRS, CDR2 YFSETQ. The CDR3 is made up of 14 amino acids. V lost 6 bases to trimming and J lost 5 bases; unmatched junction nucleotides: 8. The CDR3 region is CASTRDRVETEAFF. The CDR3 nucleotides are TGCGCCAGCACACGGGACAGGGTAGAAACTGAAGCTTTCTTT. Complete variable domain (other parts from reference TRBV5-1 and TRBJ1-1): KAGVTQTPRYLIKTRGQQVTLSCSPISGHRSVSWYQQTPGQGLQFLFEYFSETQRNKGNFPGRFSGRQFSNSRSEMNVSTLELGDSALYLCASTRDRVETEAFFGQGTRLTVV.

This clonotype was observed a few times. The chain combines TRBV12-3 or TRBV12-4 with TRBJ2-1; D call uncertain. V shed 3 bases and J shed 8 bases, with 14 bases lying between them. This CDR3 is built from 14 residues. In nucleotides, the CDR3 is TGTGCCAGCAGTTTGTCGTTAGCCGCTGATGAGCAGTTCTTC. This codes for CASSLSLAADEQFF.

This clonotype was counted a few times. The CDR3 nucleotides read TGTGCCAGTAGTATCGGGGGCCCAGATACGCAGTATTTT. It is translated as CASSIGGPDTQYF. The chain recombines TRBV19 with TRBJ2-3, with D possibly being TRBD1 or TRBD2 (6 bases each). This CDR3 has 13 amino acids. Germline V gene sequence: CDR1 LNHDA, CDR2 SQIVND (reference sequence). Trimming shortened V by 3 bases and J by 4 bases, and 8 bases separated the two germline ends.

This clonotype has a handful of counts. The rearrangement uses TRBV4-2 and TRBJ2-5, with a weak D call TRBD1 (6 bases). Germline V CDR1 and CDR2: LGHNA, YNFKEQ. This CDR3 contains 16 residues. V lost 1 base and J 4 bases, leaving 16 bases between the germline ends. CDR3: CASSQADARGRETQYF. CDR3 in DNA: TGTGCCAGCAGCCAAGCGGACGCCAGGGGACGAGAGACCCAGTACTTC.

The chain joins TRBV7-8 to TRBJ2-3; D is uncertain. Trimming removed 4 bases at V and 6 bases at J, with 8 bases between. CDR3 size: 12 residues. Looked up from germline, CDR1 is SGHVS and CDR2 is FQNEAQ. Here the CDR3 DNA reads TGTGCCAGCAGCTCGTACGGGGATACGCAGTATTTT. Translating it yields CASSSYGDTQYF.

The chain joins TRBV5-1 to TRBJ1-1; D not certain. The length of the CDR3 is 13 residues. Trimming removed 6 bases at V and 1 base at J, with 10 bases between. Germline CDR1 and CDR2: SGHRS and YFSETQ. In DNA, the CDR3 is TGCGCCAGCACCACCCAACAGAACACTGAAGCTTTCTTT. This sequence encodes CASTTQQNTEAFF.

This clonotype was observed many times. The rearrangement links TRBV6-1 to TRBJ2-2; D could derive from TRBD1 or TRBD2 (6 bases each). The CDR3 is 15 residues long. Looked up from germline, CDR1 is MNHNS and CDR2 is SASEGT. V was clipped by 7 bases and J by 4 bases, with 16 bases between them. CDR3 in amino acids: CASTRSGASTGELFF. CDR3 DNA sequence: TGTGCCAGCACCCGATCGGGGGCCTCCACCGGGGAGCTGTTTTTT.

The V and J genes are TRBV9 and TRBJ2-1, with a tentative D call TRBD1 (5 bases). Trimming cost V 1 base and J 2 bases, with 7 bases left between them. The germline V gene encodes CDR1 SGDLS and CDR2 YYNGEE. The CDR3 has 14 amino acids. CDR3 in amino acids: CASSVRGTYNEQFF. The CDR3, as DNA: TGTGCCAGCAGCGTAAGGGGTACCTACAATGAGCAGTTCTTC.

This clonotype was seen more than once but under ten times. The chain has TRBV3-1 and TRBJ1-2; no definite D call. The CDR3 consists of 17 residues. The V and J ends lost 1 base and 5 bases respectively, with 20 bases between them. The germline V gene encodes CDR1 LGHDT and CDR2 YNNKEL (reference sequence). The CDR3 protein is CASSQGSLGSFGYGYTF. The CDR3 DNA reads as TGTGCCAGCAGCCAAGGGAGTCTTGGTAGTTTTGGTTATGGCTACACCTTC.

V is TRBV12-3 or TRBV12-4 and J is TRBJ1-4; TRBD1 agrees at 8 bases. This CDR3 has 14 amino acids. With V trimmed by 6 bases and J by 4 bases, 4 bases remained unmatched. The CDR3 sequence: CASRGTGNNEKLFF. In DNA form, the CDR3 reads TGTGCCAGCAGGGGGACAGGAAATAATGAAAAACTGTTTTTT.

This clonotype was counted between two and nine times. This sequence joins TRBV25-1 and TRBJ2-7, with 10 nucleotides matching TRBD2. Per the germline V gene, CDR1 is MGHDK and CDR2 is SYGVNS. The junction had 5 bases not matched to a gene; V was cut back by 5 bases and J by 7 bases. The CDR3 extends over 13 amino acids. Written as DNA, the CDR3 is TGTGCCAGCAGTATAGCGGGAGGTAGTGAGCAGTACTTC. This sequence encodes CASSIAGGSEQYF.

The V gene is TRBV20-1, the J gene TRBJ1-4; TRBD1 aligns across 7 bases. Germline trimming cut 0 bases from V and 3 bases from J; bases unmatched to any gene: 4. Germline-derived CDR1 and CDR2 are DFQATT and SNEGSKA (reference sequence). The CDR3 has 15 amino acids. The CDR3 DNA is TGCAGTGCTAGAGATTCTGACAGGGCTAATGAAAAACTGTTTTTT. Its protein product is CSARDSDRANEKLFF.

The chain combines TRBV5-1 with TRBJ2-5, with D possibly called TRBD1 or TRBD2 (5 bases each). There are 15 residues in the CDR3. Deletions cut 0 bases from V and 0 bases from J, with 9 bases between. Per the germline V gene, CDR1 is SGHRS and CDR2 is YFSETQ. CDR3 in DNA: TGCGCCAGCAGCTTGGCATGGGGGTACCAAGAGACCCAGTACTTC. It translates to CASSLAWGYQETQYF.

J is TRBJ2-2 and V is TRBV20-1; either TRBD1 or TRBD2 may supply D (6 bases each). The CDR3 is 14 residues long. The V gene lost 3 bases and the J gene lost 5 bases, with 13 bases spanning the gap. The germline V gene has CDR1 DFQATT and CDR2 SNEGSKA (reference sequence). In DNA form, the CDR3 reads TGCAGTGCTAGTAACAGGAGGGGGACCGGGGAGCTGTTTTTT. Its translation: CSASNRRGTGELFF.

J is TRBJ1-3 and V is TRBV12-3 or TRBV12-4; possibly TRBD1 for D (6 bases). V was pared by 10 bases and J by 4 bases, with 11 bases between. This CDR3 is built from 12 residues. CDR3 nucleotide sequence: TGTGCCATCAGGGGAACGGGAAACACCATATATTTT. The encoded protein is CAIRGTGNTIYF.

This clonotype was found a few times. V is TRBV5-1 and J is TRBJ1-5; D uncertain. Trimming pared 9 bases from V and 11 bases from J, leaving 9 bases between. Germline CDR1 SGHRS, CDR2 YFSETQ. The CDR3 has 9 residues. CDR3 residues: CATLRTQHF. In DNA form, the CDR3 reads TGCGCCACCCTTAGGACCCAGCATTTT.